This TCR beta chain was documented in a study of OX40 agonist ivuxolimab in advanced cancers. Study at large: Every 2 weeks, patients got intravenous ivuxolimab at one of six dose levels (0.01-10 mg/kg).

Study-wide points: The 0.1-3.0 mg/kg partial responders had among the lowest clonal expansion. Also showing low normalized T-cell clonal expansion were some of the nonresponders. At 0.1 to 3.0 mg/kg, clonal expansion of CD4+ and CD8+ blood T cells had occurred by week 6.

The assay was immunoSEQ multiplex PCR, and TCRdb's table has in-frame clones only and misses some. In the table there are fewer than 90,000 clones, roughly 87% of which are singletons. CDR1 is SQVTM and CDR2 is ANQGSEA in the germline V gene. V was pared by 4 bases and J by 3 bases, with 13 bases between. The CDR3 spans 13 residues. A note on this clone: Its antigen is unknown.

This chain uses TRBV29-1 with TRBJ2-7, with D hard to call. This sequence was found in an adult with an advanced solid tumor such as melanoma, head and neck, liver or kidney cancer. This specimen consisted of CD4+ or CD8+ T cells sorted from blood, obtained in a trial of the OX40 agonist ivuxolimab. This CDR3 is CSVATRFGYEQYF. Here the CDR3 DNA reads TGCAGCGTTGCGACGCGGTTCGGCTACGAGCAGTACTTC.